Sequencing of this TCR beta chain was carried out in a study of cytomegalovirus exposure and HLA in healthy donors. Study results and limitations: A later analysis found TCR association rates differed by HLA locus, highest for DRB1 and lowest for HLA-C. Presence/absence analyses treated sequencing depth as roughly uniform across donors.

In the case of this clone: What it recognizes is unknown.

Germline V lookup: CDR1 SNHLY, CDR2 FYNNEI. The CDR3 length is 16 residues. V shed 7 bases, J shed 7 bases, and the junction held 15 bases outside the gene matches. All the people who gave samples were healthy bone marrow donors. PCR primers comprised 60 Vbeta and 13 Jbeta primers. The table came from immunoSEQ multiplex PCR; TCRdb's copy has only in-frame clones and leaves some out. The sample records 160,000 or so clones, around 77% being singletons. The sequence came from a man in his thirties or forties in good health and CMV-seropositive. The chain has TRBV2 and TRBJ2-7; 11 positions agree with TRBD2. The sequenced material came from PBMCs. The CDR3 protein is CASTSSTSGGPGEQYF. DNA for the CDR3: TGTGCCAGCACCTCCTCAACTAGCGGGGGACCCGGAGAGCAGTACTTC.